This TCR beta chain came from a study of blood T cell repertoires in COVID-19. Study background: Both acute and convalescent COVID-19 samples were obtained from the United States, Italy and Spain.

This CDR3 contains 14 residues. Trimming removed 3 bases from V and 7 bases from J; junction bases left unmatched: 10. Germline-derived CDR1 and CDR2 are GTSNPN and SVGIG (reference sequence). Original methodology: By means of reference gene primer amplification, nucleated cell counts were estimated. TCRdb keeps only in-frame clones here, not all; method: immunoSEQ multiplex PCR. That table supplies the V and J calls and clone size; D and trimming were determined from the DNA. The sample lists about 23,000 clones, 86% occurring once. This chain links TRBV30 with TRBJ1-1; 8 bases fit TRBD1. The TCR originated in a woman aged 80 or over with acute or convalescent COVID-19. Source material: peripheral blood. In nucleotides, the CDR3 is TGTGCCTGGAGGAACAGGGGGAGGTCGGGTGAAGCTTTCTTT. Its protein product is CAWRNRGRSGEAFF.